The next 22 T cell receptor beta chains were all read from a single sample in a study of blood T cells in healthy people across ages. Together with a sample-barcoded 5' primer, a J-beta primer mix was included in a second PCR lasting about 6 to 11 cycles. One entry per CDR3 protein results from TCRdb running MiXCR on the 5' RACE reads. The data hold 1.5 million to 2 million distinct CDR3 sequences, with roughly 27% observed a single time. Sequenced: blood. All receptors derive from a woman aged 25 to 39 in good health.

This clonotype was seen only a few times. The rearrangement joins TRBV4-3 to TRBJ1-5; D unresolved. This CDR3 spans 14 amino acids. Trimming cost V 0 bases and J 5 bases, with 8 bases left between them. CDR1 is LGHNA and CDR2 is YSLEER in the germline V gene. The CDR3 reads CASSQDLRDQPQHF. Here the CDR3 DNA reads TGCGCCAGCAGCCAAGATTTGAGGGATCAGCCCCAGCATTTT.

The J gene is TRBJ2-5, the V gene TRBV5-1, with D tentatively TRBD2 (5 bases). There are 15 residues in the CDR3. Germline CDR1 and CDR2: SGHRS and YFSETQ. V lost 2 bases, J lost 11 bases, and 22 bases lay in between. The CDR3 DNA sequence: TGCGCCAGCAGCTTACTAGGTTCGCCCTACAATGAGCAGTACTTC. Translation: CASSLLGSPYNEQYF.

This clonotype was seen only a few times. CDR3 nucleotide sequence: TGTGCCAGCCTCCCCCCAGGGGGAGGTCAGCCCCAGCATTTT. Encoded protein: CASLPPGGGQPQHF. V and J are TRBV28 and TRBJ1-5; 7 nucleotides align to TRBD1. Per germline, CDR1 MDHEN and CDR2 SYDVKM. This CDR3 spans 14 amino acids. V lost 8 bases, J lost 6 bases, and 10 bases stayed unmatched.

This clonotype was counted only a few times. J is TRBJ2-1 and V is TRBV7-2; D may be TRBD2 (6 bases). With 4 bases removed from V and 4 bases from J, the gap between germline ends came to 14 bases. Germline V gives CDR1 SGHTA, CDR2 FQGNSA. The CDR3 has 15 amino acids. For the CDR3, the DNA is TGTGCCAGCAGCTCGGGACTCCCCACATACAATGAGCAGTTCTTC. Translation gives CASSSGLPTYNEQFF. Filled out from reference TRBV7-2 and TRBJ2-1, the complete variable domain reads GAGVSQSPSNKVTEKGKDVELRCDPISGHTALYWYRQSLGQGLEFLIYFQGNSAPDKSGLPSDRFSAERTGGSVSTLTIQRTQQEDSAVYLCASSSGLPTYNEQFFGPGTRLTVL.

A word on this clonotype: This may come from a read error, since a much larger clone is one base off. The chain uses TRBV12-3 or TRBV12-4 and TRBJ2-7; TRBD1 matches 9 bases. The DNA end favors TRBJ2-5, so the J call may be wrong. This CDR3 region has 15 residues. The CDR3 is CASSPRTGERETQYF. CDR3 coding DNA: TGTGCCAGCAGTCCCCGGACAGGGGAACGGGAGACCCAGTACTTC.

This clonotype has a handful of counts. A much larger clone is a single base away; this may be a read error. V and J are TRBV20-1 and TRBJ2-1, with a tentative D call TRBD2 (7 bases). Germline lookup yields CDR1 DFQATT and CDR2 SNEGSKA (reference sequence). The CDR3 sequence is 16 residues long. The CDR3 coding sequence is TGCAGTGCTAGCCTCCTTCCCCGGGGGGCCATCAATGGGCAGTTCTTC. Its translation: CSASLLPRGAINGQFF.

This chain uses TRBV21-1 with TRBJ1-1; TRBD1 is taken as the D call from the table, unchecked against the DNA. TRBV21-1 has pseudogene status. The CDR3 totals 16 residues. CDR3 protein: CASSKVVAGVNTEAFF. The CDR3 DNA is TGTGCCAGCAGCAAAGTTGTCGCGGGGGTGAACACTGAAGCTTTCTTT.

The CDR3 DNA is TGCGCCAGCAGCTTGTCAGGGACAGACCCCACTGAAGCTTTCTTT. This codes for CASSLSGTDPTEAFF. This chain connects TRBV5-1 to TRBJ1-1; 7 bases fit TRBD1. V shed 1 base and J 4 bases; nucleotides not matched to a gene: 7. The CDR3 totals 15 residues. Germline V gene lookup returns CDR1 SGHRS and CDR2 YFSETQ. Complete variable domain (other parts from reference TRBV5-1 and TRBJ1-1): KAGVTQTPRYLIKTRGQQVTLSCSPISGHRSVSWYQQTPGQGLQFLFEYFSETQRNKGNFPGRFSGRQFSNSRSEMNVSTLELGDSALYLCASSLSGTDPTEAFFGQGTRLTVV.

This chain uses TRBV2 with TRBJ1-5; no reliable D call. The CDR3 runs to 15 residues. The V end was cut by 1 base, the J end by 7 bases, with 14 bases between. Germline-derived CDR1 and CDR2 are SNHLY and FYNNEI. The CDR3 sequence: CASSEEVGIWQPQHF. The CDR3 DNA sequence: TGTGCCAGCAGTGAAGAAGTGGGGATCTGGCAGCCCCAGCATTTT.

Remarks on this clonotype: An end of the junction does not agree with germline; a read error may underlie this. J is TRBJ1-2 and V is TRBV6-1; D is unclear. Per the germline V gene, CDR1 is MNHNS and CDR2 is SASEGT. The CDR3 is made up of 12 amino acids. CDR3 in DNA: TGTACCAGCAGGTACATGACCCGCGGCTACACCTTC. Protein product: CTSRYMTRGYTF.

This clonotype was observed a few times. V usage is TRBV2 and J usage is TRBJ1-1, with D unclear. Germline CDR1 is SNHLY and CDR2 is FYNNEI. The CDR3 is made up of 13 amino acids. V lost 6 bases and J lost 1, with 9 bases in between. The CDR3 DNA reads as TGTGCCAGCAGGCGGGAAGAGAACACTGAAGCTTTCTTT. This translates into CASRREENTEAFF.

Only a few counts were recorded for this clonotype. The V and J genes are TRBV29-1 and TRBJ2-1; 7 bases are shared with TRBD2. Losses at the gene ends were 5 bases for V and 1 base for J; bases not matched to a gene: 5. The V gene's germline CDR1 is SQVTM and CDR2 ANQGSEA. The CDR3 sequence is 14 residues long. The CDR3 DNA sequence: TGCAGCGTTCTTTCGGGAGGTTCCTACAATGAGCAGTTCTTC. Translated, it gives CSVLSGGSYNEQFF.

This clonotype was seen many times. The chain couples TRBV29-1 to TRBJ2-5; 10 bases line up with TRBD1. The length of the CDR3 is 15 residues. Germline lookup yields CDR1 SQVTM and CDR2 ANQGSEA. CDR3 protein: CSGTPGQGNQETQYF. For the CDR3, the DNA is TGCAGTGGGACCCCGGGACAGGGGAACCAAGAGACCCAGTACTTC.

V gene TRBV27 combines with J gene TRBJ2-2, with D maybe TRBD2 (5 bases). V dropped 6 bases and J dropped 4 bases, with 15 bases sitting between them. CDR1 MNHEY and CDR2 SMNVEV come from the germline V gene (reference sequence). The CDR3 has 15 residues. Here the CDR3 DNA reads TGTGCCAGCAGCCCCCGGACTCAACTCACCGGGGAGCTGTTTTTT. Its translation is CASSPRTQLTGELFF.

The rearrangement uses TRBV29-1 and TRBJ1-4; D call uncertain. The V gene's germline CDR1 is SQVTM and CDR2 ANQGSEA. V shed 5 bases and J shed 0 bases, with 16 bases lying between them. The CDR3 totals 16 residues. As DNA, the CDR3 is TGCAGCGTTCTAACAGTGACCTTTGCAACTAATGAAAAACTGTTTTTT. This codes for CSVLTVTFATNEKLFF. Full variable domain (outside the CDR3, taken from reference TRBV29-1 and TRBJ1-4): SAVISQKPSRDICQRGTSLTIQCQVDSQVTMMFWYRQQPGQSLTLIATANQGSEATYESGFVIDKFPISRPNLTFSTLTVSNMSPEDSSIYLCSVLTVTFATNEKLFFGSGTQLSVL.

This clonotype was seen more than once but under ten times. The rearrangement uses TRBV27 and TRBJ1-5; TRBD1 might be the D (5 bases). Trimming cost V 4 bases and J 4 bases, with 14 bases left between them. CDR3 length: 15 residues. Germline V lookup: CDR1 MNHEY, CDR2 SMNVEV (reference sequence). CDR3 loop: CASSSRVGLNQPQHF. The DNA of the CDR3 is TGTGCCAGCAGTTCCAGGGTCGGACTTAATCAGCCCCAGCATTTT.

This sequence joins TRBV10-2 and TRBJ1-1; D ambiguous. The length of the CDR3 is 15 residues. With 0 bases removed from V and 3 bases from J, the gap between germline ends came to 11 bases. Germline-derived CDR1 and CDR2 are WSHSY and SAAADI. The CDR3 loop is CASSESVRHHTEAFF. CDR3 nucleotide sequence: TGCGCCAGCAGTGAGTCAGTCCGACACCACACTGAAGCTTTCTTT.

This clonotype showed up just a few times. DNA for the CDR3: TGCGCCAGCAGCCCGTGGACAGGGGGGATTAATGAGCAGTTCTTC. Protein product: CASSPWTGGINEQFF. V and J are TRBV5-1 and TRBJ2-1, with 10 nucleotides matching TRBD1. There are 15 residues in the CDR3. Per the germline V gene, CDR1 is SGHRS and CDR2 is YFSETQ. J lost 7 bases, V lost 4 bases, and 8 bases had no gene match.

This clonotype turned up a few times. J is TRBJ2-7 and V is TRBV20-1, with D unclear. V gave up 5 bases and J gave up 7 bases, with 21 bases separating them. CDR3 size: 14 residues. Looked up from germline, CDR1 is DFQATT and CDR2 is SNEGSKA (reference sequence). The CDR3 region is CSAPQTESYGEQYF. The DNA for the CDR3 is TGCAGTGCTCCCCAGACGGAATCCTACGGGGAGCAGTACTTC.

The V call is TRBV11-2, the J call TRBJ2-7; a possible D gene is TRBD1 (6 bases). Germline assignment: CDR1 SGHAT and CDR2 FQNNGV. The CDR3 has 16 residues. V lost 1 base to trimming and J lost 3 bases, with 16 bases between them. The CDR3 is CASSLARGRGGYEQYF. CDR3 nucleotides: TGTGCCAGCAGCTTAGCTCGCGGCAGGGGCGGCTACGAGCAGTACTTC.

This clonotype was recorded a few times. CDR3 sequence (DNA): TGCGCCAGCAGCTTCGGGACAGGGGGAATATTTGAGCAGTTCTTC. Protein sequence: CASSFGTGGIFEQFF. This chain uses TRBV5-1 with TRBJ2-1, with 11 bases matching TRBD1. Germline V CDR1 and CDR2: SGHRS, YFSETQ. Trimming took 2 bases from V and 9 from J; bases not matched to a gene: 7. This CDR3 spans 15 amino acids.

Only a few counts were recorded for this clonotype. The genes are TRBV11-2 and TRBJ2-3, with TRBD2 matching 8 bases. V was clipped by 4 bases and J by 3 bases; unmatched bases: 9. Germline-derived CDR1 and CDR2 are SGHAT and FQNNGV. There are 16 residues in the CDR3. The CDR3 DNA reads as TGTGCCAGCAGCTACGCCGGGACTAGAATGACAGATACGCAGTATTTT. This encodes CASSYAGTRMTDTQYF.